The 13 T cell receptor beta chains reported below all come from one sample, sequenced in a study of shared clonotypes between healthy human individuals. Clones were sequenced by immunoSEQ multiplex PCR, and TCRdb holds only the in-frame ones, with some missing. The sample shows a few million clones, over 85% of them seen only once. The specimen sequenced was naive CD4+ T cells sorted from blood. Subset given: CD45RA+ positively selected. These receptors all stem from a young man in good health.

The chain uses TRBV14 and TRBJ2-5; 7 nucleotides agree with TRBD2. The germline V gene encodes CDR1 SGHDN and CDR2 FVKESK. The CDR3 totals 17 residues. With 0 bases clipped from V and 5 bases from J, the junction kept 12 bases outside the gene matches. The CDR3 DNA is TGTGCCAGCAGCCAAGATTACGCGGGAGCCTATCGGGAGACCCAGTACTTC. Encoded protein: CASSQDYAGAYRETQYF.

This chain joins TRBV12-2 and TRBJ2-1; TRBD2 is the table's D call, not checked against the DNA. TRBV12-2 is termed a pseudogene. This CDR3 is 17 amino acids long. The CDR3 sequence: CASRLDPLAGVGDEQFF. As DNA, the CDR3 is TGTGCAAGTCGCTTAGATCCCCTAGCGGGAGTAGGTGATGAGCAGTTCTTC.

As concerns this clone: The same CDR3 also results from other DNA sequences found in this sample. The rearrangement links TRBV6-5 to TRBJ1-1, with D perhaps matching TRBD1 (5 bases). The CDR3 extends over 13 amino acids. CDR1 is MNHEY, CDR2 SVGAGI, per germline. Between the trimmed V and J ends, which lost 4 bases and 1 base, there was a span of 7 bases. CDR3 in DNA: TGTGCCAGCAGTTTCAGGGCGAACACTGAAGCTTTCTTT. It is translated as CASSFRANTEAFF.

This chain connects TRBV28 to TRBJ1-5, with D possibly TRBD1 on 5 matching bases. In germline, CDR1 is MDHEN, CDR2 SYDVKM. V was pared by 2 bases and J by 6 bases, with 11 bases between. The CDR3 covers 14 residues. The CDR3 DNA reads TGTGCCAGCAGTTTAGGGGCAGGGACTCAGCCCCAGCATTTT. Protein sequence: CASSLGAGTQPQHF.

In DNA form, the CDR3 reads TGTGCCTGGGGGACTAGTGTGACGCAGTATTTT. It translates to CAWGTSVTQYF. V and J are TRBV30 and TRBJ2-3; 8 bases match TRBD2. Trimming cost V 5 bases and J 9 bases; bases outside gene matches: 4. The CDR3 has 11 residues. Germline CDR1 is GTSNPN and CDR2 is SVGIG (reference sequence).

This clone has more than one count but fewer than ten. The chain employs TRBV30 and TRBJ1-5; no clear D. Trimming cost V 5 bases and J 0 bases, with 11 bases left between them. Germline V gene lookup returns CDR1 GTSNPN and CDR2 SVGIG (reference sequence). The CDR3 sequence is 14 residues long. The CDR3 DNA follows: TGTGCCTGGGGCTTCGGGCCTAGCAATCAGCCCCAGCATTTT. As protein: CAWGFGPSNQPQHF. Based on the CDR3 plus reference TRBV30 and TRBJ1-5, the full variable domain is SQTIHQWPATLVQPVGSPLSLECTVEGTSNPNLYWYRQAAGRGLQLLFYSVGIGQISSEVPQNLSASRPQDRQFILSSKKLLLSDSGFYLCAWGFGPSNQPQHFGDGTRLSIL.

This CDR3 reads CASSLEGRVSEKLFF. The CDR3 DNA is TGTGCCAGCAGCTTAGAGGGGAGGGTCAGTGAAAAACTGTTTTTT. This chain uses TRBV7-2 with TRBJ1-4, with D maybe TRBD1 (5 bases). Germline V gene sequence: CDR1 SGHTA, CDR2 FQGNSA. V was trimmed by 1 base and J by 7 bases, leaving 13 bases between them. This CDR3 comprises 15 residues.

In nucleotides, the CDR3 is TGTGCCAGCAGTCTCCTGACCCAGGGTGATGGCTACACCTTC. This codes for CASSLLTQGDGYTF. This chain links TRBV28 with TRBJ1-2, with D maybe TRBD1 (5 bases). CDR3 size: 14 residues. V dropped 5 bases and J dropped 6 bases, with 16 bases sitting between them. Germline V lookup: CDR1 MDHEN, CDR2 SYDVKM.

The chain has TRBV18 and TRBJ2-1; the match to TRBD2 covers 8 bases. The CDR3 spans 15 residues. Unmatched junction bases numbered 7, after V lost 2 bases and J lost 7 bases. Germline V gives CDR1 KGHSH, CDR2 LQKENI. CDR3 in DNA: TGTGCCAGCTCACCAAATCGGGGGGGGTGGAATGAGCAGTTCTTC. This codes for CASSPNRGGWNEQFF.

This chain connects TRBV28 to TRBJ1-2; no clear D. From germline, CDR1 is MDHEN and CDR2 SYDVKM. V lost 3 bases and J lost 8, with 7 bases in between. The CDR3 sequence is 11 residues long. CDR3 region: CASSLTSGYTF. CDR3 in DNA: TGTGCCAGCAGTTTGACGTCCGGCTACACCTTC.

The rearrangement joins TRBV5-8 to TRBJ1-4, with D perhaps matching TRBD1 (5 bases). The CDR3 extends over 16 amino acids. The V and J ends lost 7 bases and 8 bases respectively, with 24 bases between them. Germline CDR1 SGHTS, CDR2 YDEGEE. The CDR3 region is CASGPQGAGLGEKLFF. CDR3 in DNA: TGTGCCAGCGGACCCCAGGGTGCTGGGTTGGGGGAAAAACTGTTTTTT.

The sample holds a few counts of this clone. The chain is built from TRBV7-9 and TRBJ2-5; 8 bases match TRBD1. After removal of 2 bases from V and 6 bases from J, the junction contained 8 bases not matched to a gene. The germline gives CDR1 SEHNR, CDR2 FQNEAQ (reference sequence). The CDR3 contains 15 residues. The chain's CDR3 is CASSLTPTGVKTQYF. The DNA of the CDR3 is TGTGCCAGCAGCTTAACTCCGACAGGGGTGAAGACCCAGTACTTC.

V and J are TRBV5-4 and TRBJ2-5, with TRBD2 matching over 9 bases. Per the germline V gene, CDR1 is SGHNT and CDR2 is YYREEE (reference sequence). This CDR3 contains 15 residues. Trimming took 0 bases from V and 5 from J; bases not matched to a gene: 5. CDR3 sequence: CASSLGQRGVETQYF. The CDR3 region has the DNA TGTGCCAGCAGCTTGGGCCAGCGGGGGGTCGAGACCCAGTACTTC.